Described below is a single T cell receptor (beta chain) sequence and its context. Per the authors' pipeline: Estimates of nucleated cell counts were drawn from the amplification of reference gene primers. This table comes from immunoSEQ multiplex PCR, and its TCRdb copy is limited to in-frame clones, with some not included. For V, J and clone size, that table is used; D and trimming come from the DNA. This table has approximately 200,000 clones, about 87% appearing once. CDR1 and CDR2 (germline): SEHNR, FQNEAQ (reference sequence). The V segment lost 3 bases and the J segment 4 bases; nucleotides outside the gene matches: 7. The CDR3 is 15 amino acids. These data originate in a study of blood T cell repertoires in COVID-19. Study at large: There were acute and convalescent COVID-19 samples, and they came from the United States, Italy and Spain.

This chain connects TRBV7-9 to TRBJ1-1, with 8 bases aligning to TRBD1. This sequence originates from a man between 65 and 79 years old with acute or convalescent COVID-19. Sequencing used peripheral blood. CDR3 DNA: TGTGCCAGCAGCTTTCCCAGGGGGCGGGCCACTGAAGCTTTCTTT. Encoded protein: CASSFPRGRATEAFF. Together with reference TRBV7-9 and TRBJ1-1, the CDR3 gives the full variable domain: DTGVSQNPRHKITKRGQNVTFRCDPISEHNRLYWYRQTLGQGPEFLTYFQNEAQLEKSRLLSDRFSAERPKGSFSTLEIQRTEQGDSAMYLCASSFPRGRATEAFFGQGTRLTVV.